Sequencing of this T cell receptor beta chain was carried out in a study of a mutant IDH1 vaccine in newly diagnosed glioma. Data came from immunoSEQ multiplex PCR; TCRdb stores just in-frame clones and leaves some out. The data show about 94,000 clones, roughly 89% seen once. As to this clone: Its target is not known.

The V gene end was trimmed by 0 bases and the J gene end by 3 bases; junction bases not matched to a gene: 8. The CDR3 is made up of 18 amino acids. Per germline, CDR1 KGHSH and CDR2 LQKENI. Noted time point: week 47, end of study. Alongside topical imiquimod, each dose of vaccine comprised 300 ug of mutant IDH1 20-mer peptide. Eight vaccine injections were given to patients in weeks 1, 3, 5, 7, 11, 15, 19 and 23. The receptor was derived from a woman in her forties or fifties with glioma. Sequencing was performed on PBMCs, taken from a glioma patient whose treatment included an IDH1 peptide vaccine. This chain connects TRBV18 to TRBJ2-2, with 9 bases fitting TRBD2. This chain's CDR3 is CASSPPSASGTYTGELFF. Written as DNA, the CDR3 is TGTGCCAGCTCACCACCGTCGGCTAGCGGGACCTACACCGGGGAGCTGTTTTTT.